This T cell receptor beta chain was recorded in a study of shared clonotypes between healthy human individuals (TCRdb year 2020). The study in broad terms: The cohort included a few men and a couple of women between 18 and 49 years of age. For each donor, three plates each were used for CD4 naive and CD4 memory, two plates were used for CD8 naive, and one plate was used for CD8 memory. To estimate repertoire size and how much clonotype sharing occurs between individuals, the study deeply sequenced the blood TCR repertoires of 4 to 6 healthy adults. To increase sequencing depth and limit assay-specific biases, TCR repertoire library preparation and sequencing were carried out by different laboratories using diverse techniques. Per donor, leukapheresis produced somewhere between about 0.85 and 10 billion PBMCs. Study-wide conclusions, independent of this receptor: Estimated clonotype richness was generally larger for naive than for memory subsets. Sampling was limited to blood, and TCR repertoires in tissue likely differ from TCR repertoires in blood. Pairwise subsampling indicated that sequencing depth was expected to affect the degree of clonotype sharing among donors. Higher generation probabilities were observed for clonotypes shared by all four sorted-subset donors than for non-shared clonotypes. The genetic and exposure-history diversity represented was limited by the small number of donors. Incomplete sequencing was indicated by rarefaction of sorted-subset datasets, despite the large sequencing depth. When four donors were compared, the shared fraction of clonotypes was around 5% for naive CD4, 3.5% to 4% for naive CD8, more than 2% for memory CD4, and less than 0.45% for memory CD8.

This clone was counted between two and nine times. This receptor's antigen is unknown. Base qualities are not recorded, but no much larger clone differs from it by a single base. Donors were healthy HIV-negative adults with no recently reported acute infections or vaccinations. Every donor was a Caucasian adult living in Nashville, Tennessee, USA. CD4+ T cells were enriched through magnetic negative selection, after which naive cells were positively selected on CD45RA and the remaining negative fraction served as the memory subset. Blood was collected by leukapheresis, and PBMCs were isolated by Ficoll-Histopaque density gradient centrifugation and then cryopreserved in liquid nitrogen vapor phase. Purity and quantity of every magnetically sorted T cell population were checked by analytical flow cytometry. From each sorted fraction, genomic DNA was isolated and quantified by UV absorbance on a Nanodrop 2000c.

Using the deep immunoSEQ assay, multiplex PCR amplified TCR CDR3 regions from genomic DNA. Extracted genomic DNA from each cell subset was spread evenly across all wells of several immunoSEQ 96-well plates, with each plate serving as a replicate. For sorted subsets, approximately 210 ng of genomic DNA, equivalent to around 29,000 T cell genomes, went into each replicate PCR. Purified libraries were measured with a Qubit 3.0 fluorometer, size-checked on a Bioanalyzer 2100, and measured again with the KAPA Library Quantification kit. Every immunoSEQ 96-well plate was sequenced on a dedicated single-read 150-cycle Illumina NextSeq 550 flow cell. On the study's bioinformatics: Because the immunoSEQ output held only junctional sequences and lacked quality scores, the filtering could not match the filtering applied to full-length reads. Sequences were annotated with PyIR, a Python wrapper for IgBLAST v1.9, using IMGT germline references to assign V/J genes and CDR3. Any read was removed if the V/J assignment was weak (E-value above 1e-6), the CDR3 was missing, or the read contained stop codons, out-of-frame junctions, or ambiguous translated residues. V3J clonotypes were defined as sequences sharing an identical inferred V gene, J gene, and CDR3 amino acid sequence. Percentage overlap between repertoires was calculated by dividing the number of shared unique clonotypes by the size of the smaller repertoire. RTK rarefaction, the Chao1 estimator, and Recon v2.1 estimates of unobserved clonotypes were used to assess repertoire richness. Generation probabilities for all TCRbeta clonotypes obtained by the gDNA method from a handful of donors were computed using OLGA. This immuneACCESS table, as held by TCRdb, lists in-frame sequences with V and J called but not all clones. Of the missing ones, under half trace to an unresolved V gene in checked studies; the others have no known cause. The V and J calls and clone size come from that table; D and trimming were worked out from the DNA. The sample table lists 2 million to 3 million clones, approximately 90% of them with a count of one. The ten largest clones take up 0.14% of the sample.

Sequenced sample: naive CD4+ T cells sorted from blood. Interpreted using the paper, the cell subset or site label stands for: CD45RA+ positively selected. The TCR comes from a young man in good health.

The sequenced DNA: TGTGCCTGGAGGAAAGGGCAGGGAACCATGAACACTGAAGCTTTCTTT. This encodes CAWRKGQGTMNTEAFF. The sequence is built from TRBV30 and TRBJ1-1; D gene: possibly TRBD1, on 5 matching bases. V loses 3 bases of germline sequence and J loses 0 bases, and the interval between the two ends is 17 bases. The CDR3 holds 16 amino acids from the cysteine to the phenylalanine. Only the CDR3 part of the read is kept: 48 bases, read in frame from the first base. CDR1 GTSNPN and CDR2 SVGIG are derived from the germline V gene (reference sequence).